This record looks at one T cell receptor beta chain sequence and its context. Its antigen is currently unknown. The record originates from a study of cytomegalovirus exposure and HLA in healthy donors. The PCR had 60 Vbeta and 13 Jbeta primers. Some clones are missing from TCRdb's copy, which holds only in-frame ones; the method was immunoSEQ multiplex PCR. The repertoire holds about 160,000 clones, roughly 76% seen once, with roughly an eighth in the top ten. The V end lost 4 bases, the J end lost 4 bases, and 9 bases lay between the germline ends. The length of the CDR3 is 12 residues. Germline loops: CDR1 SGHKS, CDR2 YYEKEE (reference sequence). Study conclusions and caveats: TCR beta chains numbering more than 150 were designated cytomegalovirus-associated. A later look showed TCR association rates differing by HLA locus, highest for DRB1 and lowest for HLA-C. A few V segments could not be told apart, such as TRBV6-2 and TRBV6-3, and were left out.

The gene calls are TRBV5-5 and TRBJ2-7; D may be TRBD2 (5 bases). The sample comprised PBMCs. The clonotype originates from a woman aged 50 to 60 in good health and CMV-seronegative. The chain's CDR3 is CASSPGSYEQYF. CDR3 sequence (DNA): TGTGCCAGCAGCCCGGGGTCATACGAGCAGTACTTC. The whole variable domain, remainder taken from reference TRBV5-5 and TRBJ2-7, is DAGVTQSPTHLIKTRGQQVTLRCSPISGHKSVSWYQQVLGQGPQFIFQYYEKEERGRGNFPDRFSARQFPNYSSELNVNALLLGDSALYLCASSPGSYEQYFGPGTRLTVT.